This record looks at one TCR beta chain sequence and its context. Its antigen is undetermined. The data stem from a study of CD8 T cells in ankylosing spondylitis. Regarding the study as a whole: The study identified a TCR beta motif of under ten highly homologous variants that appeared characteristic of ankylosing spondylitis blood.

The junction had 3 bases not matched to a gene; V was cut back by 4 bases and J by 2 bases. This CDR3 is built from 15 residues. The germline V gene encodes CDR1 LGHNA and CDR2 YSLEER. Using its own MiXCR run on the 5' RACE reads, TCRdb lists one record per CDR3 protein. In the table there are about 33,000 distinct CDR3 sequences, over 10% of which are singletons. The sequence derives from a male donor with ankylosing spondylitis. Sequenced input: synovial fluid, either unsorted or a sorted T cell fraction (not recorded which). The chain couples TRBV4-3 to TRBJ2-5, with 11 nucleotides matching TRBD2. CDR3 loop: CASSPTSGVQETQYF. In DNA, the CDR3 is TGCGCCAGCAGCCCGACTAGCGGGGTTCAAGAGACCCAGTACTTC.